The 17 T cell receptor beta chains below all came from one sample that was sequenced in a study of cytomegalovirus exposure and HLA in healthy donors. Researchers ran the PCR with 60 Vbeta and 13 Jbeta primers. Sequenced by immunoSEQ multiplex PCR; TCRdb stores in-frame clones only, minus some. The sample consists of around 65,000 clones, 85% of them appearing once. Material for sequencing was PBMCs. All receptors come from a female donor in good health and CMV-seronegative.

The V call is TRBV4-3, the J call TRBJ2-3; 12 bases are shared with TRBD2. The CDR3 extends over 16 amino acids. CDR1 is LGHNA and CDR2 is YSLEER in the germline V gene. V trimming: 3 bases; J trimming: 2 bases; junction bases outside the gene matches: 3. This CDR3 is CASSHRLAGDTDTQYF. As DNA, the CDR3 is TGCGCCAGCAGCCATAGACTAGCGGGAGACACAGATACGCAGTATTTT.

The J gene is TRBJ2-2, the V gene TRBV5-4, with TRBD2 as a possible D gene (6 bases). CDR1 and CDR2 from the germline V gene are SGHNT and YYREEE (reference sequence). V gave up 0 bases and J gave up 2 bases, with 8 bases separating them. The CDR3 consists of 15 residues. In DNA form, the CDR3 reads TGTGCCAGCAGCTTGGGACTAGGAAACACCGGGGAGCTGTTTTTT. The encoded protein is CASSLGLGNTGELFF.

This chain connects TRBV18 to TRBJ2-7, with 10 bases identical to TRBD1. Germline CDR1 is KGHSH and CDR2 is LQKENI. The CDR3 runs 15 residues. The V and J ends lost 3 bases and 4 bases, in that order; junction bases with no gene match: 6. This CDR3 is CASSPREGQGYEQYF. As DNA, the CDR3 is TGTGCCAGCTCACCCCGGGAGGGACAGGGGTACGAGCAGTACTTC.

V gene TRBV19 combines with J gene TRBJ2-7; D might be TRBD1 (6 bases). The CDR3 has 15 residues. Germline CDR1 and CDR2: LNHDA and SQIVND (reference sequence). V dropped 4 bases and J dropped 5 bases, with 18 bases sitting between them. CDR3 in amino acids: CASSKGQGSRDEQYF. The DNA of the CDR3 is TGTGCCAGTAGTAAAGGCCAGGGGTCGAGGGACGAGCAGTACTTC.

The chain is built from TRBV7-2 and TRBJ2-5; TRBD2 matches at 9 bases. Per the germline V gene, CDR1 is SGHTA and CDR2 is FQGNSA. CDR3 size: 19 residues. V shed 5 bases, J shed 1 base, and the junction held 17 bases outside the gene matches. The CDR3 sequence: CASSSRGRGQPKRQETQYF. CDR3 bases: TGTGCCAGCAGCAGTCGCGGGAGGGGGCAGCCCAAGCGCCAAGAGACCCAGTACTTC.

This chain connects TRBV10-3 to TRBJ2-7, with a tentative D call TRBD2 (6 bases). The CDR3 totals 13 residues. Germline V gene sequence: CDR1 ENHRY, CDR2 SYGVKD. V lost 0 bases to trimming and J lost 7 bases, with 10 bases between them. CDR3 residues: CAISESGGREQYF. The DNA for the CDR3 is TGTGCCATCAGTGAGTCGGGGGGACGGGAGCAGTACTTC.

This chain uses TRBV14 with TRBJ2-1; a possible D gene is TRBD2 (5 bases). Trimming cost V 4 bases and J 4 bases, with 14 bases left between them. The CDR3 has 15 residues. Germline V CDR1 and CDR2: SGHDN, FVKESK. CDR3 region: CASSRGLRSYNEQFF. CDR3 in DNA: TGTGCCAGCAGCCGCGGACTGAGATCTTACAATGAGCAGTTCTTC.

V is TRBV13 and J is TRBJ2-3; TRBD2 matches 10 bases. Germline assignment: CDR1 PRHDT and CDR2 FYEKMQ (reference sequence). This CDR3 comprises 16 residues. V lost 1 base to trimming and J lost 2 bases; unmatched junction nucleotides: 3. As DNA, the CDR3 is TGTGCCAGCAGCTTAGTCACTAGCGGGGTCACAGATACGCAGTATTTT. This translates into CASSLVTSGVTDTQYF.

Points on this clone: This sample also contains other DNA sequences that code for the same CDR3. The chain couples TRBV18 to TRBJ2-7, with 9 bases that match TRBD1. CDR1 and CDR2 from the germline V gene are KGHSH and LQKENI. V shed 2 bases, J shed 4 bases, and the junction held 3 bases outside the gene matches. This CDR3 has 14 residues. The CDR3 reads CASSPGTGSYEQYF. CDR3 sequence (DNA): TGTGCCAGCTCACCAGGGACAGGGTCGTACGAGCAGTACTTC.

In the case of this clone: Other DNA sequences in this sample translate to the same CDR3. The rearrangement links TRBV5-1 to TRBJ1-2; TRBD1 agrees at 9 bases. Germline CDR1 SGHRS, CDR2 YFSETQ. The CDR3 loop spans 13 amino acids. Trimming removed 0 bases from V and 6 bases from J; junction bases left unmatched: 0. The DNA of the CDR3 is TGCGCCAGCAGCTTGGGGGACAGGGATGGCTACACCTTC. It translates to CASSLGDRDGYTF.

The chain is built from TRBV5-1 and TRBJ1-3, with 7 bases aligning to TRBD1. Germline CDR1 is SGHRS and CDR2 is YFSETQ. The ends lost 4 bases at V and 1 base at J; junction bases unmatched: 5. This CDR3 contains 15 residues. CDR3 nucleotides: TGCGCCAGCAGCATAGACAGGGCGTCTGGAAACACCATATATTTT. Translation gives CASSIDRASGNTIYF.

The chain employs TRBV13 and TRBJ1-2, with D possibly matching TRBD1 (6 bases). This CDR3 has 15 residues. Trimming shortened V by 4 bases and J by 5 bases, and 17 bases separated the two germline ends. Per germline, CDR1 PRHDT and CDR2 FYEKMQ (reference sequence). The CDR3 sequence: CASSSTGWAEYGYTF. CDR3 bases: TGTGCCAGCAGCTCCACAGGGTGGGCGGAGTATGGCTACACCTTC. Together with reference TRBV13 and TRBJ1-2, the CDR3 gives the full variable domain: AAGVIQSPRHLIKEKRETATLKCYPIPRHDTVYWYQQGPGQDPQFLISFYEKMQSDKGSIPDRFSAQQFSDYHSELNMSSLELGDSALYFCASSSTGWAEYGYTFGSGTRLTVV.

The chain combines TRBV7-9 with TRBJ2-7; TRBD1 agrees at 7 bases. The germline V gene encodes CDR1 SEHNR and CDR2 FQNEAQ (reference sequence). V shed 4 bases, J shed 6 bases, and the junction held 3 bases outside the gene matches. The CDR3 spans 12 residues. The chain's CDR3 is CASSWDSIEQYF. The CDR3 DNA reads TGTGCCAGCAGCTGGGACAGCATCGAGCAGTACTTC.

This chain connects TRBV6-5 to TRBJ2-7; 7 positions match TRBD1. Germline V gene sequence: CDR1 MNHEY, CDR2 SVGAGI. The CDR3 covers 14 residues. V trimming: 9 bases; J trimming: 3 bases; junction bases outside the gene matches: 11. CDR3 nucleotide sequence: TGTGCCAGAAAAGGGACAGCGGAACGCTACGAGCAGTACTTC. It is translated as CARKGTAERYEQYF.

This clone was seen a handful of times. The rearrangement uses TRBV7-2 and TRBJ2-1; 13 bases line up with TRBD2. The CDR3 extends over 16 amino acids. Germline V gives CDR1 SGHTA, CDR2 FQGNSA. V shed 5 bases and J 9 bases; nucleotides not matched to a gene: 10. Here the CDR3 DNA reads TGTGCCAGCAGCCAAACTAGCGGGGGGGGTCGGAGTGAGCAGTTCTTC. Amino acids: CASSQTSGGGRSEQFF.

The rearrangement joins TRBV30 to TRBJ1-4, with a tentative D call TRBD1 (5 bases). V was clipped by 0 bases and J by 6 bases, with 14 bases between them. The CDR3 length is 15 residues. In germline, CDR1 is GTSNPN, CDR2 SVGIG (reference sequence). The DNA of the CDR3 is TGTGCCTGGAGTGTACAGGTGGGGGGGTATGAAAAACTGTTTTTT. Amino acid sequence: CAWSVQVGGYEKLFF.

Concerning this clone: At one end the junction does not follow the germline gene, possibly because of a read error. The CDR3 nucleotides read TGTGCTAGCAGCTCGGACAGTCTTGAGCAGTTCTTC. Its translation is CASSSDSLEQFF. The gene calls are TRBV7-7 and TRBJ2-1; possibly TRBD1 for D (6 bases). Germline lookup yields CDR1 SSHAT and CDR2 FNYEAQ (reference sequence). CDR3 length: 12 amino acids.